The present T cell receptor (beta chain) was sequenced within a study of persistence of HIV-infected CD4 T cells. Study-wide results and caveats: Degenerate expanded CDR3beta sequences were enriched among CMV- and Gag-responding cells. TCRbeta richness was lower in CMV- and Gag-responding cells than in anti-CD3/anti-CD28-responding cells.

Sequencing used immunoSEQ version 4 in survey mode. Assay used: immunoSEQ multiplex PCR; TCRdb lists only in-frame clones, some missing. The sample lists about 45,000 clones, over 80% occurring once. Cells were stimulated nonspecifically with anti-CD3/anti-CD28 magnetic beads. Sorting selected CD4+ T cells upregulating both CD40 ligand and CD69. For approximately 17 hours, CD8-depleted PBMCs received anti-CD28/CD49d costimulation, a CD40-blocking antibody and enfuvirtide. The V gene lost 4 bases and the J gene lost 3 bases, with 4 bases spanning the gap. Germline lookup yields CDR1 LGHDT and CDR2 YNNKEL (reference sequence). The CDR3 sequence is 13 residues long. Notes on this clone: Its cognate antigen is unknown.

The chain links TRBV3-1 (or the pseudogene TRBV3-2) to TRBJ2-6; D ambiguous. Sequenced material: CD4+ T cells sorted from PBMCs after roughly 18-hour stimulation, taken from a patient who received antiretroviral therapy. This clonotype originated in an adult woman with HIV who was CMV-seropositive. The DNA of the CDR3 is TGTGCCAGCAGCCTTAGTGGGGCCAACGTCCTGACTTTC. Translation gives CASSLSGANVLTF.